Shown below are 19 T cell receptor beta chains from a single sample sequenced in a study of blood T cells in healthy people across ages (dated by TCRdb to 2014 to 2015). Library preparation used 5' RACE. TCRdb lists the instrument as Illumina HiSeq 2500. A second PCR of about 7 to 12 cycles was run with a J-beta primer mix and a sample-barcoded 5' primer. TCRdb trimmed public reads at Q25 via fastp, called clones via MiXCR and kept in-frame beta chains. Each entry is one CDR3 protein sequence, shown with its most common DNA and genes. The sample table records some 710,000 distinct CDR3 sequences; 46% of these occur just once. 15% to 20% of the sample belongs to the ten largest clones. The material sequenced was blood. The receptors were gathered from a man aged 80 or over in good health.

This clonotype was detected only a few times. The gene calls are TRBV19 and TRBJ2-5; D uncertain. V was cut by 2 bases and J by 3 bases, with 7 bases left in between. Germline CDR1 and CDR2: LNHDA and SQIVND (reference sequence). The CDR3 has 13 residues. As DNA, the CDR3 is TGTGCCAGTAGTATAAAGCAGGAAGAGACCCAGTACTTC. This gives the protein CASSIKQEETQYF.

This chain connects TRBV10-3 to TRBJ2-5, with TRBD2 matching 10 bases. The DNA end is more similar to TRBJ2-7, so the J call may be wrong. In germline, CDR1 is ENHRY, CDR2 SYGVKD. The CDR3 is 16 amino acids. CDR3 DNA: TGTGCCATCAGTGAGTCTGAGAGCGGGAGGGCCCACGAGCAGTACTTC. It codes for CAISESESGRAHEQYF.

This clonotype was counted once. This chain joins TRBV19 and TRBJ1-2; TRBD1 matches at 10 bases. The V and J ends lost 3 bases and 10 bases, in that order; junction bases with no gene match: 8. This CDR3 comprises 14 residues. Germline lookup yields CDR1 LNHDA and CDR2 SQIVND (reference sequence). CDR3 loop: CASSIARDRGVYTF. In nucleotides, the CDR3 is TGTGCCAGTAGTATCGCGAGGGACAGGGGAGTCTACACCTTC. Drawing the rest from reference TRBV19 and TRBJ1-2, the complete variable domain is DGGITQSPKYLFRKEGQNVTLSCEQNLNHDAMYWYRQDPGQGLRLIYYSQIVNDFQKGDIAEGYSVSREKKESFPLTVTSAQKNPTAFYLCASSIARDRGVYTFGSGTRLTVV.

The chain recombines TRBV4-2 with TRBJ2-2, with 13 bases that match TRBD2. CDR3 length: 18 amino acids. The V gene's germline CDR1 is LGHNA and CDR2 YNFKEQ. Trimming at V came to 0 bases and at J to 6 bases, leaving 7 bases not matched to a gene. In DNA, the CDR3 is TGTGCCAGCAGCCAAGACCAGCCGGGACTAGCGGGATCCGGGGAGCTGTTTTTT. Translation: CASSQDQPGLAGSGELFF.

This clonotype was seen more than once but under ten times. The chain couples TRBV7-2 to TRBJ2-7, with TRBD2 matching 7 bases. Germline values: CDR1 SGHTA, CDR2 FQGNSA. There are 16 residues in the CDR3. With 5 bases clipped from V and 2 bases from J, the junction kept 12 bases outside the gene matches. The CDR3, as DNA: TGTGCCAGCAGCCCCGGGGTGCGGGAGAGGACCTACGAGCAGTACTTC. Its translation is CASSPGVRERTYEQYF. The whole variable domain, filled in from reference TRBV7-2 and TRBJ2-7, reads GAGVSQSPSNKVTEKGKDVELRCDPISGHTALYWYRQSLGQGLEFLIYFQGNSAPDKSGLPSDRFSAERTGGSVSTLTIQRTQQEDSAVYLCASSPGVRERTYEQYFGPGTRLTVT.

This clonotype was seen many times. The CDR3: CASSVNPSGNTGELFF. CDR3 bases: TGTGCCAGCAGCGTCAACCCTAGTGGGAACACCGGGGAGCTGTTTTTT. V is TRBV9 and J is TRBJ2-2; D is undetermined. The CDR3 spans 16 residues. Trimming pared 2 bases from V and 1 base from J, leaving 12 bases between. CDR1 is SGDLS and CDR2 is YYNGEE in the germline V gene.

The chain employs TRBV19 and TRBJ2-3; 9 bases line up with TRBD2. The germline V gene encodes CDR1 LNHDA and CDR2 SQIVND (reference sequence). V was clipped by 5 bases and J by 10 bases; unmatched bases: 4. CDR3 size: 12 residues. The CDR3 here is CASSPLAGSQYF. CDR3 nucleotides: TGTGCCAGTAGTCCCCTAGCGGGATCGCAGTATTTT.

This clonotype was seen a few times. V is TRBV19 and J is TRBJ2-1, with 12 bases fitting TRBD2. The tail of the sequence fits TRBJ2-7 better, so the J call may be wrong. This CDR3 has 16 amino acids. From germline, CDR1 is LNHDA and CDR2 SQIVND (reference sequence). The CDR3 spells CASSARLAGAYNEQYF. In DNA, the CDR3 is TGTGCCAGTAGTGCTAGACTAGCGGGAGCCTACAATGAGCAGTACTTC.

The chain recombines TRBV6-6 with TRBJ2-1; a weak D match, TRBD2 (5 bases). The V and J ends lost 2 bases and 9 bases respectively, with 11 bases between them. Germline CDR1 and CDR2: MNHNY and SVGAGI (reference sequence). The CDR3 has 13 amino acids. CDR3 sequence: CASSYRPSTEQFF. The CDR3 DNA is TGTGCCAGCAGTTACAGGCCTAGCACTGAGCAGTTCTTC.

The table lists this clonotype with a few counts. The chain employs TRBV25-1 and TRBJ2-5, with D perhaps matching TRBD2 (5 bases). Judging by the DNA end, TRBJ2-7 fits better; the J call may be wrong. The CDR3 spans 13 residues. The germline V gene encodes CDR1 MGHDK and CDR2 SYGVNS. The CDR3 DNA sequence: TGTGCCAGCAGGACGGAGGCCACCTACGAGCAGTACTTC. It specifies CASRTEATYEQYF.

This clonotype was seen a handful of times. This chain uses TRBV6-2 or TRBV6-3 with TRBJ1-5; the D gene is possibly TRBD1 (6 bases). The CDR3 is 15 residues long. Germline CDR1 is MNHEY and CDR2 is SVGEGT. With 6 bases removed from V and 0 bases from J, the gap between germline ends came to 12 bases. The CDR3 protein is CASRRDNNSNQPQHF. CDR3 DNA: TGTGCCAGCAGACGGGACAATAATAGCAATCAGCCCCAGCATTTT.

The chain links TRBV5-1 to TRBJ2-4; D possibly corresponds to TRBD2 (6 bases). Trimming pared 4 bases from V and 0 bases from J, leaving 11 bases between. CDR3 length: 15 residues. Germline V gives CDR1 SGHRS, CDR2 YFSETQ. The CDR3 spells CASSPGELAKNIQYF. The CDR3 nucleotides read TGCGCCAGCAGCCCGGGGGAGTTAGCCAAAAACATTCAGTACTTC. Full variable domain (missing parts from reference TRBV5-1 and TRBJ2-4): KAGVTQTPRYLIKTRGQQVTLSCSPISGHRSVSWYQQTPGQGLQFLFEYFSETQRNKGNFPGRFSGRQFSNSRSEMNVSTLELGDSALYLCASSPGELAKNIQYFGAGTRLSVL.

The rearrangement links TRBV20-1 to TRBJ2-4; D tentatively fits TRBD1 or TRBD2 (6 bases each). The CDR3 is 11 residues long. With 6 bases removed from V and 7 bases from J, the gap between germline ends came to 10 bases. Germline assignment: CDR1 DFQATT and CDR2 SNEGSKA (reference sequence). The CDR3: CSAGGGNIQYF. CDR3 DNA: TGCAGTGCCGGAGGGGGTAACATTCAGTACTTC.

This clonotype appeared a single time. The CDR3 sequence is CASSLRQRGVYNEQFF. CDR3 in DNA: TGTGCCAGCAGCTTACGGCAGCGGGGGGTATACAATGAGCAGTTCTTC. This chain uses TRBV7-2 with TRBJ2-1; 9 nucleotides match TRBD2. Trimming took 2 bases from V and 4 from J; bases not matched to a gene: 6. The CDR3 spans 16 residues. Per germline, CDR1 SGHTA and CDR2 FQGNSA.

With respect to this clonotype: A single base separates this from a much larger clone, so it may be a read error. The chain carries TRBV20-1 and TRBJ2-3; no firm D call. Germline V gene data show CDR1 as DFQATT and CDR2 as SNEGSKA (reference sequence). This CDR3 is built from 12 residues. V was cut by 0 bases and J by 2 bases, with 3 bases left in between. The CDR3 DNA is TGCAGTGCTAGAGAGACCACAGATACGCAGTATTTT. Translated: CSARETTDTQYF.

The V call is TRBV29-1, the J call TRBJ2-3; D is possibly TRBD2 (5 bases). Between the trimmed V and J ends, which lost 2 bases and 4 bases, there was a span of 7 bases. This CDR3 contains 12 residues. In germline, CDR1 is SQVTM, CDR2 ANQGSEA. The CDR3 reads CSVELGADTQYF. The CDR3 nucleotides are TGCAGCGTTGAACTCGGGGCAGATACGCAGTATTTT.

The chain joins TRBV29-1 to TRBJ2-2; tentatively, D is TRBD1 (6 bases). Germline lookup yields CDR1 SQVTM and CDR2 ANQGSEA. The CDR3 loop spans 14 amino acids. The V end lost 5 bases, the J end lost 1 base, and 11 bases lay between the germline ends. CDR3 DNA: TGCAGCGTTAAGGGGGTCTTGAACACCGGGGAGCTGTTTTTT. It translates to CSVKGVLNTGELFF.

This clonotype was observed many times. The CDR3 sequence: CASSQGTGRSSPLHF. Here the CDR3 DNA reads TGTGCCAGCAGCCAAGGGACAGGGCGAAGTTCACCCCTCCACTTT. The chain combines TRBV3-1 with TRBJ1-6; 8 bases fit TRBD1. The CDR3 is 15 residues long. The germline CDR1 and CDR2 sequences are LGHDT and YNNKEL (reference sequence). The V gene end was trimmed by 1 base and the J gene end by 9 bases; junction bases not matched to a gene: 5.

This clonotype was detected a few times. The chain carries TRBV3-1 and TRBJ2-7; D gene unclear. CDR1 is LGHDT, CDR2 YNNKEL, per germline (reference sequence). Deletions cut 2 bases from V and 6 bases from J, with 14 bases between. There are 14 residues in the CDR3. CDR3 DNA sequence: TGTGCCAGCAGCCAATGGGCTCAGCTAGGCGAGCAGTACTTC. Translation: CASSQWAQLGEQYF.